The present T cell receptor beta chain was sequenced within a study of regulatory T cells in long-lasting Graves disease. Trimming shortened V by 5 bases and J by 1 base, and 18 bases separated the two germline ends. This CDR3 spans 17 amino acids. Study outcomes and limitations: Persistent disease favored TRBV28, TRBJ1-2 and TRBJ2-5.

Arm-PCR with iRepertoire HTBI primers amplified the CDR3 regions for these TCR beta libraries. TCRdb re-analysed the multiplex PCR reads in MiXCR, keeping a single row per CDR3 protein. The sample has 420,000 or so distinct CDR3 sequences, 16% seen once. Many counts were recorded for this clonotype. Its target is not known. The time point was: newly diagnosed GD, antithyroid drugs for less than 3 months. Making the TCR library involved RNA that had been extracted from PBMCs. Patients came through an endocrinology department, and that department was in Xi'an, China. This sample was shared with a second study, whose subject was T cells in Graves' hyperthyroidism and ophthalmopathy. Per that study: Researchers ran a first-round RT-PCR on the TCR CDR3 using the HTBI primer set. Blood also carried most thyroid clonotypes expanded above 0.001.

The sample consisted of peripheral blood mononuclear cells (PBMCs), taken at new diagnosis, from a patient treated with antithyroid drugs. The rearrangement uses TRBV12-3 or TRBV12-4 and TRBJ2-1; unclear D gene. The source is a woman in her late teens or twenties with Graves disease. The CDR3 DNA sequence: TGTGCCAGCAGTCCACCTTTTCCAGCTAATTCCTACAATGAGCAGTTCTTC. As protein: CASSPPFPANSYNEQFF.